Listed here is a single T cell receptor beta chain. Germline V gene data show CDR1 as SGDLS and CDR2 as YYNGEE. The length of the CDR3 is 13 residues. With 4 bases removed from V and 4 bases from J, the gap between germline ends came to 11 bases. The data belong to a study of blood T cell repertoires in COVID-19. Background on the study: Spain, Italy and the United States supplied samples that represented acute and convalescent COVID-19. PBMCs, B-cell-depleted T cells, or T cells were the source of the cDNA or gDNA that made up the material.

In the authors' workflow: Reference gene primer amplification yielded estimated nucleated cell counts. The repertoire was sequenced with immunoSEQ multiplex PCR; TCRdb's copy has only in-frame clones and lacks some. V and J calls and clone size are given by that table; D and trimming were obtained from the DNA. The table shows over 200,000 clones, with 84% occurring only once. Material: peripheral blood. The V gene is TRBV9, the J gene TRBJ2-5; maybe TRBD1 (5 bases). The receptor was isolated from a woman of 80 years or more with active or convalescent COVID-19. CDR3 residues: CASSMSGRETQYF. The CDR3 DNA is TGTGCCAGCAGCATGTCAGGGCGAGAGACCCAGTACTTC.